Given below is one T cell receptor beta chain in context. Clones were read by immunoSEQ multiplex PCR, and TCRdb kept only the in-frame ones, dropping some. The sample shows over 45,000 clones, approximately 80% of them seen only once. The data originate from a study of early stage breast cancer tumors. Whole-study context: Invasive lobular carcinomas made up about 30% of the 12 ER+/PR+/HER2- tumors.

The germline V gene encodes CDR1 ENHRY and CDR2 SYGVKD. Between the trimmed V and J ends, which lost 5 bases and 0 bases, there was a span of 14 bases. The CDR3 extends over 16 amino acids. This rearrangement joins TRBV10-3 to TRBJ1-3, with no clear D. This TCR came from a person aged 45 to 59 with breast cancer. Source material: blood. CDR3 residues: CAISTSGNSSGNTIYF. CDR3 coding DNA: TGTGCCATCAGTACCTCGGGCAACAGCTCTGGAAACACCATATATTTT.